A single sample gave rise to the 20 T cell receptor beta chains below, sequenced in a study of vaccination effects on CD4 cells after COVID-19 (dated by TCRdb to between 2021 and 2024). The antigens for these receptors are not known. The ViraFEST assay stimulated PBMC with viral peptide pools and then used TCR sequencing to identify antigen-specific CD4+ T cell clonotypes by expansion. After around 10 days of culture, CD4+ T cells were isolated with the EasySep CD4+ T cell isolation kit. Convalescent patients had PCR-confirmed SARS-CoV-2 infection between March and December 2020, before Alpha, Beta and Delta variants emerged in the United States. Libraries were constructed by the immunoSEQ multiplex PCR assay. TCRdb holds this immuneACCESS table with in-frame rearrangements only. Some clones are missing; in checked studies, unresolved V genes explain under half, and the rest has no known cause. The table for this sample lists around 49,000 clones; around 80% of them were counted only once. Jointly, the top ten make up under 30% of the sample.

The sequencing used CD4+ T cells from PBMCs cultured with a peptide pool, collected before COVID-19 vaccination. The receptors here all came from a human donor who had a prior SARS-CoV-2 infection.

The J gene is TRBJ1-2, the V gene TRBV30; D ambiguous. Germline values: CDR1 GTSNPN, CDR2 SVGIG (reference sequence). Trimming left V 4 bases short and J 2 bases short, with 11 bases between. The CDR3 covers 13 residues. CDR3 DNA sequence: TGTGCCTGGATCATCGCCCCCAACTATGGCTACACCTTC. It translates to CAWIIAPNYGYTF.

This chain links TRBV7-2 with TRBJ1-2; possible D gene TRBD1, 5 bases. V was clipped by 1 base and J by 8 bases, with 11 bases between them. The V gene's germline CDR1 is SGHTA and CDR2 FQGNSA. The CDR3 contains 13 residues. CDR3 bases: TGTGCCAGCAGCTTAGTGGACAATCGGGGCTACACCTTC. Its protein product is CASSLVDNRGYTF.

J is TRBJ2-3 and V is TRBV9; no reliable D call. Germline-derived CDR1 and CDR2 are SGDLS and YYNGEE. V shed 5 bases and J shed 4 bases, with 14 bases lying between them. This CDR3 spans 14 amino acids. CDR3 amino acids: CASSPVSVADTQYF. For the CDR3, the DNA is TGTGCCAGCAGTCCTGTGAGCGTGGCAGATACGCAGTATTTT.

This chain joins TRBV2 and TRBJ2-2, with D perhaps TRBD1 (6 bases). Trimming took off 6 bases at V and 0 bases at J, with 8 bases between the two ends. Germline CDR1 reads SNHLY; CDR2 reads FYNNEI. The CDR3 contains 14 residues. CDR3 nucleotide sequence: TGTGCCAGCAGGGGACAACCGAACACCGGGGAGCTGTTTTTT. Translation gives CASRGQPNTGELFF.

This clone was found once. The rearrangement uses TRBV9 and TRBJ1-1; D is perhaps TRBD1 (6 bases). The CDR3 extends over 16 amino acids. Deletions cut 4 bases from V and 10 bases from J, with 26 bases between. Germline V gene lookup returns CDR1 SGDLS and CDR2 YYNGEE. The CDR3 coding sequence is TGTGCCAGCAGCCCAGCGGGAACGGGGGCGCCGGGAAGAGCTTTCTTT. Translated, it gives CASSPAGTGAPGRAFF.

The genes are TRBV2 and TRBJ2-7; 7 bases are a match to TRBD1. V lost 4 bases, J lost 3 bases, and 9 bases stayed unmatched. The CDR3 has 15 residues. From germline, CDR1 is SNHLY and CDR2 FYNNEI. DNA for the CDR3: TGTGCCAGCAGTGCCCAACAGGGGTCCCACTACGAGCAGTACTTC. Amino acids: CASSAQQGSHYEQYF.

The CDR3 coding sequence is TGTGCCATCAGTGAGTCGGGGGAGGACGAGCAGTACTTC. It codes for CAISESGEDEQYF. The gene calls are TRBV10-3 and TRBJ2-7, with D possibly being TRBD2 (6 bases). The V end lost 0 bases, the J end lost 5 bases, and 8 bases lay between the germline ends. Germline V gene sequence: CDR1 ENHRY, CDR2 SYGVKD. CDR3 length: 13 amino acids.

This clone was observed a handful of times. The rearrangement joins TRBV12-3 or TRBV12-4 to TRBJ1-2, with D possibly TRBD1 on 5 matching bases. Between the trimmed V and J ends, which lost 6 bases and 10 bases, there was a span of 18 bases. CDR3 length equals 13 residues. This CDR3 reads CASSRGQGRSYTF. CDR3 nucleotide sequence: TGTGCCAGCAGCCGAGGACAAGGGCGGTCCTACACCTTC.

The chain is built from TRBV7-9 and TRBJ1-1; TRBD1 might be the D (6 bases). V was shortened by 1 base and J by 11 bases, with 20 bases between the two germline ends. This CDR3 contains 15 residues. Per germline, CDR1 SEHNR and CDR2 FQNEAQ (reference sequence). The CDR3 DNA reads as TGTGCCAGCAGCTTAGTTCTGGGGGCGGAGGGTTGGGCTTTCTTT. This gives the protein CASSLVLGAEGWAFF.

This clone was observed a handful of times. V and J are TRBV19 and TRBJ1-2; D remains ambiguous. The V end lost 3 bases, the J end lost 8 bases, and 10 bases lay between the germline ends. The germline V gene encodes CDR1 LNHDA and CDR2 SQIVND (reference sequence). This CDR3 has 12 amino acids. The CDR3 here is CASSIGGRGYTF. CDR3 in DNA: TGTGCCAGTAGTATCGGAGGGCGCGGCTACACCTTC.

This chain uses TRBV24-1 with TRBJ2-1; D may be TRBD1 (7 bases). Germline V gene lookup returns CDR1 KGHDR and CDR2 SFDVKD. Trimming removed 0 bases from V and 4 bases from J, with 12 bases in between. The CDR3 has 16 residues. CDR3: CATSDLRAGGYNEQFF. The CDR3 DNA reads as TGTGCCACCAGTGATTTGAGGGCAGGGGGGTACAATGAGCAGTTCTTC.

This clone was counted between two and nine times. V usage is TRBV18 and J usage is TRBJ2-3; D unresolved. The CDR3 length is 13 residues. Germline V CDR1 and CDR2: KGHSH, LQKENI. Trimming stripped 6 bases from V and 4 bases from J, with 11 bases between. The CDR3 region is CASSPNPSDTQYF. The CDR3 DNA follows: TGTGCCAGCTCTCCTAACCCTTCAGATACGCAGTATTTT.

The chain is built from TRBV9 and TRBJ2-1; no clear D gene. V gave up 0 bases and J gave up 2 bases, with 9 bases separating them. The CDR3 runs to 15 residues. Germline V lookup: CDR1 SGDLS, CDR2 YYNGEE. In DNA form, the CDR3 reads TGTGCCAGCAGCGTAGGAGACACCACCTACAATGAGCAGTTCTTC. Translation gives CASSVGDTTYNEQFF.

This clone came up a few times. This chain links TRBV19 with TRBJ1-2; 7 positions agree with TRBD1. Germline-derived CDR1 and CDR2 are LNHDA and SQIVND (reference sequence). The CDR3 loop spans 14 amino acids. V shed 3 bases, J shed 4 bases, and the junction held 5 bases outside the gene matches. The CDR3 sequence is CASSIRTGPYGYTF. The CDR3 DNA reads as TGTGCCAGTAGTATTAGGACAGGCCCCTATGGCTACACCTTC. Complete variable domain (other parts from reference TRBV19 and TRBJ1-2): DGGITQSPKYLFRKEGQNVTLSCEQNLNHDAMYWYRQDPGQGLRLIYYSQIVNDFQKGDIAEGYSVSREKKESFPLTVTSAQKNPTAFYLCASSIRTGPYGYTFGSGTRLTVV.

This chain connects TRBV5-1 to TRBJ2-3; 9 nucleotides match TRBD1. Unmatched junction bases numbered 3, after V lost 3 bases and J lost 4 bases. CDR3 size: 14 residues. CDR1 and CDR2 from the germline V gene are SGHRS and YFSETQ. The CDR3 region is CASSYGTGSDTQYF. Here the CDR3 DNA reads TGCGCCAGCAGCTACGGGACAGGGTCAGATACGCAGTATTTT. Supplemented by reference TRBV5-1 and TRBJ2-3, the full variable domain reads KAGVTQTPRYLIKTRGQQVTLSCSPISGHRSVSWYQQTPGQGLQFLFEYFSETQRNKGNFPGRFSGRQFSNSRSEMNVSTLELGDSALYLCASSYGTGSDTQYFGPGTRLTVL.

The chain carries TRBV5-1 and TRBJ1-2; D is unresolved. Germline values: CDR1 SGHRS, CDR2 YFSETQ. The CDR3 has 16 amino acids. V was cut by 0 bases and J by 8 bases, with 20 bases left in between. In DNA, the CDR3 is TGCGCCAGCAGCTTGGTGTACCACAATCAGCAAGGAGGCTACACCTTC. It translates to CASSLVYHNQQGGYTF. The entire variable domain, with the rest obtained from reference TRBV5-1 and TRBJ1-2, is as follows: KAGVTQTPRYLIKTRGQQVTLSCSPISGHRSVSWYQQTPGQGLQFLFEYFSETQRNKGNFPGRFSGRQFSNSRSEMNVSTLELGDSALYLCASSLVYHNQQGGYTFGSGTRLTVV.

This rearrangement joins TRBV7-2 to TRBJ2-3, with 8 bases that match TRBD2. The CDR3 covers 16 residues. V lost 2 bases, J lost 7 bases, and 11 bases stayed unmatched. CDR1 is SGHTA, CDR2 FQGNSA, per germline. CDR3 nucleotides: TGTGCCAGCAGCTTAAAAGCGGGGGCCTACGATTATACGCAGTATTTT. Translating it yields CASSLKAGAYDYTQYF.

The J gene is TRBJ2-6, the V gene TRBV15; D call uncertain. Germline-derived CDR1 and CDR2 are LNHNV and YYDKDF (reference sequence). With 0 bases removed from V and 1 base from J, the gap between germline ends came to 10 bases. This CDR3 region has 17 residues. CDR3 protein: CATSRDQDGSGANVLTF. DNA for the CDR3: TGTGCCACCAGCAGAGATCAGGACGGTTCTGGGGCCAACGTCCTGACTTTC.

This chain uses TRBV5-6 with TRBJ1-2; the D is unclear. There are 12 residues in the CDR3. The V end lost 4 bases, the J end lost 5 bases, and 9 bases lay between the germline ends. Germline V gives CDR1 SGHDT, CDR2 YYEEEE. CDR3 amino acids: CASSRGLYGYTF. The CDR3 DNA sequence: TGTGCCAGCAGCCGAGGATTATATGGCTACACCTTC.

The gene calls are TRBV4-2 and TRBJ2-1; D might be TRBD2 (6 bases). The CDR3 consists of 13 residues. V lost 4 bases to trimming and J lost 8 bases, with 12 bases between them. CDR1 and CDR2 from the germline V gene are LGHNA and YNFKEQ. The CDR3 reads CASSPGWGDEQFF. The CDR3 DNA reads TGTGCCAGCAGCCCTGGGTGGGGGGATGAGCAGTTCTTC.